This T cell receptor beta chain was profiled in a study of shared clonotypes between healthy human individuals. Study conclusions and caveats: Researchers found naive subsets generally carried larger estimated richness than memory subsets. Among non-shared clonotypes, generation probabilities were lower than among those shared by all four donors.

Investigators divided CD4+ cells into CD45RA+ naive and CD45RA-negative memory subsets. V lost 0 bases to trimming and J lost 8 bases, with 8 bases between them. The CDR3 loop spans 14 amino acids. CDR1 LGHNA and CDR2 YSLEER come from the germline V gene. Of note for this clone: What it binds is not known.

The run depth of the assay was deep. Assay used: immunoSEQ multiplex PCR; TCRdb lists only in-frame clones, some missing. Here the sample spans roughly 2 million clones, around 95% being singletons. The TCR sequence derives from a young man in good health. The J gene is TRBJ1-6, the V gene TRBV4-3; D remains ambiguous. Sequenced input: naive CD4+ T cells sorted from blood. Subset defined: CD45RA+ positively selected. The chain's CDR3 is CASSQERSYSPLHF. The CDR3 region has the DNA TGCGCCAGCAGCCAAGAAAGGTCCTATTCACCCCTCCACTTT.